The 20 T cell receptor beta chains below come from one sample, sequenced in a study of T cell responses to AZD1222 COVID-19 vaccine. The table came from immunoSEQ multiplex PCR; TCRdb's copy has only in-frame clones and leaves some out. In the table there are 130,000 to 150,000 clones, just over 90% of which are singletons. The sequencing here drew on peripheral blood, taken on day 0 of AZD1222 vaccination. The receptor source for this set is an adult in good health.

CDR3 in amino acids: CASSPRRQGAWANTEAFF. CDR3 coding DNA: TGTGCCAGCAGCCCTAGGAGGCAGGGGGCTTGGGCGAACACTGAAGCTTTCTTT. The chain links TRBV11-2 to TRBJ1-1; TRBD1 aligns across 8 bases. Germline V gene data show CDR1 as SGHAT and CDR2 as FQNNGV. The V gene end was trimmed by 5 bases and the J gene end by 1 base; junction bases not matched to a gene: 15. The CDR3 is 18 residues long.

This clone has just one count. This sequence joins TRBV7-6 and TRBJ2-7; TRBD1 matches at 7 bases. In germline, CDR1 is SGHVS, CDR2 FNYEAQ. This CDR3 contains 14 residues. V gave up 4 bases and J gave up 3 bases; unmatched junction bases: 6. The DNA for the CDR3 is TGTGCCAGCAGCTCTCTGGGACAGAACTACGAGCAGTACTTC. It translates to CASSSLGQNYEQYF.

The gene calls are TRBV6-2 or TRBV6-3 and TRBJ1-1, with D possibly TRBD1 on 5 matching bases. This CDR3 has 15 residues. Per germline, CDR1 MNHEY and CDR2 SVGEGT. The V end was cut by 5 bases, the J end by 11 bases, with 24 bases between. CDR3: CASSHYQGSKRRAFF. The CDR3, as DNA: TGTGCCAGCAGTCACTACCAGGGCAGCAAACGGCGGGCTTTCTTT.

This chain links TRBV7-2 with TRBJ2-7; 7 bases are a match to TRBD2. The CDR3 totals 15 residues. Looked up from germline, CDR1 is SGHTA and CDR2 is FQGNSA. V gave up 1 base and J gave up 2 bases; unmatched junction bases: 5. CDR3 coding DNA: TGTGCCAGCAGCTTAGTCGAGGGAGGGACCTACGAGCAGTACTTC. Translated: CASSLVEGGTYEQYF.

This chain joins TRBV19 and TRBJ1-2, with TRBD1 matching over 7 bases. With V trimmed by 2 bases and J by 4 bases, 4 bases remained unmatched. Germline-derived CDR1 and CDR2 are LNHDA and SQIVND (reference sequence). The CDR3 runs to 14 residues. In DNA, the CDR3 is TGTGCCAGTAGTATAAACCGGGACAGCTATGGCTACACCTTC. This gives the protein CASSINRDSYGYTF.

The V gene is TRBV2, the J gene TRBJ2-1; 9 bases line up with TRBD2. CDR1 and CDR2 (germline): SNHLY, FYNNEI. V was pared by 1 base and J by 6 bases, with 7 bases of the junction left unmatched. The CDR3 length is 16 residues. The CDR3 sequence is CASSEEVAGVGNEQFF. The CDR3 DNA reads TGTGCCAGCAGTGAAGAGGTAGCGGGAGTTGGCAATGAGCAGTTCTTC. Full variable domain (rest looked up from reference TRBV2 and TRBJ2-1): EPEVTQTPSHQVTQMGQEVILRCVPISNHLYFYWYRQILGQKVEFLVSFYNNEISEKSEIFDDQFSVERPDGSNFTLKIRSTKLEDSAMYFCASSEEVAGVGNEQFFGPGTRLTVL.

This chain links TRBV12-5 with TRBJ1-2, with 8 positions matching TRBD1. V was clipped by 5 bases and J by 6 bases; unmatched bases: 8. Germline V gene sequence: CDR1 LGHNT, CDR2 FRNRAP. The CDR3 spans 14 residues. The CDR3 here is CASGPGQGWNGYTF. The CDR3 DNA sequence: TGTGCTAGTGGTCCTGGACAGGGTTGGAATGGCTACACCTTC.

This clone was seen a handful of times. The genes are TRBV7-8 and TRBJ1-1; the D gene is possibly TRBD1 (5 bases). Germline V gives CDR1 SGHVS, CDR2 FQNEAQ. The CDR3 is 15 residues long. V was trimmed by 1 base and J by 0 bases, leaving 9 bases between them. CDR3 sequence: CASSLEGRVNTEAFF. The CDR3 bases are TGTGCCAGCAGCTTAGAGGGCAGGGTGAACACTGAAGCTTTCTTT.

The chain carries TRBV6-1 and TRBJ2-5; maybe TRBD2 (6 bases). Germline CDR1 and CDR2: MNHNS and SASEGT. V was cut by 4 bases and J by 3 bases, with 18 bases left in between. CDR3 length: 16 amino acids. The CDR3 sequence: CASSVSPGTQKETQYF. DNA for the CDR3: TGTGCCAGCAGTGTGTCTCCCGGGACTCAGAAAGAGACCCAGTACTTC.

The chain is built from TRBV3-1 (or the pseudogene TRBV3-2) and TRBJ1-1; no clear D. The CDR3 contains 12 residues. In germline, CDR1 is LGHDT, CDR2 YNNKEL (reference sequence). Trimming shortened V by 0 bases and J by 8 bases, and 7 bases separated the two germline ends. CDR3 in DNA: TGTGCCAGCAGCCAAGATCCCCGAGAAGCTTTCTTT. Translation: CASSQDPREAFF.

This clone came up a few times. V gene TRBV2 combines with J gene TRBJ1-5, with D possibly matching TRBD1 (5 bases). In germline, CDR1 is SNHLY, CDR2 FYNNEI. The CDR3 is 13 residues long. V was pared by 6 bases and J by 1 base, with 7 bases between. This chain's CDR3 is CASSRDSNQPQHF. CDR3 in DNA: TGTGCCAGCAGCCGGGACAGCAATCAGCCCCAGCATTTT.

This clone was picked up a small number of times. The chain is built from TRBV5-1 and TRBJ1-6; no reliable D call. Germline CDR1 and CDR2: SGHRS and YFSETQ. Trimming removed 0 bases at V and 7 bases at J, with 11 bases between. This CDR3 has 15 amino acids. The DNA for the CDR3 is TGCGCCAGCAGCTTGGCGGGCCAAATCAATTCACCCCTCCACTTT. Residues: CASSLAGQINSPLHF.

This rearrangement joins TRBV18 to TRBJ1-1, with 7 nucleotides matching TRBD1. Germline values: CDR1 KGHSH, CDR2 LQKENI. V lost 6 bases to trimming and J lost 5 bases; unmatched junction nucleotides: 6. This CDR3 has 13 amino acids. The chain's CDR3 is CASSLTGVTEAFF. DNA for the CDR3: TGTGCCAGCTCTCTAACAGGGGTTACTGAAGCTTTCTTT.

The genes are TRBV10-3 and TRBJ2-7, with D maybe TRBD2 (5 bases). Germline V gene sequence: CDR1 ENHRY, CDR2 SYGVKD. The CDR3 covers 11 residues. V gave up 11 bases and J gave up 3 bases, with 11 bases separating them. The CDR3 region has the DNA TGTGCCTCAGGAGAGGGCTACGAGCAGTACTTC. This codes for CASGEGYEQYF.

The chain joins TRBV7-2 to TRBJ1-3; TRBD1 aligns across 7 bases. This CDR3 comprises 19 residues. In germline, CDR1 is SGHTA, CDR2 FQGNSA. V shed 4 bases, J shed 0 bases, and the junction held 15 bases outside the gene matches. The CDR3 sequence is CASSSAGYRDSRSGNTIYF. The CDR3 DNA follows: TGTGCCAGCAGCTCGGCGGGGTACAGGGACAGCCGCTCTGGAAACACCATATATTTT.

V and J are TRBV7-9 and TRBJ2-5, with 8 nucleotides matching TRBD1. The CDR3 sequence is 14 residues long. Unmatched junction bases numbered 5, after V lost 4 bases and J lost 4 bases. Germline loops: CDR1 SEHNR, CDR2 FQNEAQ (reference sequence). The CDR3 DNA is TGTGCCAGCAGCTCCGCGACAGGGGCAGAGACCCAGTACTTC. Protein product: CASSSATGAETQYF.

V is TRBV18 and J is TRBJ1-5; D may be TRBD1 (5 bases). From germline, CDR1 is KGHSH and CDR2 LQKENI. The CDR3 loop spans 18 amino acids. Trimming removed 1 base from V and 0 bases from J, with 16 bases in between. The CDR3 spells CASSPLGRVGDSNQPQHF. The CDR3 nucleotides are TGTGCCAGCTCACCACTTGGCAGGGTAGGGGATAGCAATCAGCCCCAGCATTTT.

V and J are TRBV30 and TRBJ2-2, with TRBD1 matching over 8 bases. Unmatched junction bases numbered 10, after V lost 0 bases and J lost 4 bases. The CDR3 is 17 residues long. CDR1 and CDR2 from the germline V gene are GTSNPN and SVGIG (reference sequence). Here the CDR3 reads CAWSVRRGDRPTGELFF. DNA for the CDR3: TGTGCCTGGAGTGTCCGGAGAGGGGACAGGCCCACCGGGGAGCTGTTTTTT.

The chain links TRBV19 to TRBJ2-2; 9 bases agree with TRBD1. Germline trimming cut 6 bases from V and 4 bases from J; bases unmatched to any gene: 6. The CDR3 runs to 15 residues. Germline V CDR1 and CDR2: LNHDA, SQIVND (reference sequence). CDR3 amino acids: CASRLQGAGTGELFF. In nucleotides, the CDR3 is TGTGCCAGTAGGTTACAGGGGGCCGGCACCGGGGAGCTGTTTTTT.

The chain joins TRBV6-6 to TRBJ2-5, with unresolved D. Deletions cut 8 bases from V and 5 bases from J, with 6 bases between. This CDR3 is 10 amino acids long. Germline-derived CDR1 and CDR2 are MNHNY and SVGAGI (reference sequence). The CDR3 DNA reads TGTGCCAGCCGGCGTGAGACCCAGTACTTC. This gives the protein CASRRETQYF.